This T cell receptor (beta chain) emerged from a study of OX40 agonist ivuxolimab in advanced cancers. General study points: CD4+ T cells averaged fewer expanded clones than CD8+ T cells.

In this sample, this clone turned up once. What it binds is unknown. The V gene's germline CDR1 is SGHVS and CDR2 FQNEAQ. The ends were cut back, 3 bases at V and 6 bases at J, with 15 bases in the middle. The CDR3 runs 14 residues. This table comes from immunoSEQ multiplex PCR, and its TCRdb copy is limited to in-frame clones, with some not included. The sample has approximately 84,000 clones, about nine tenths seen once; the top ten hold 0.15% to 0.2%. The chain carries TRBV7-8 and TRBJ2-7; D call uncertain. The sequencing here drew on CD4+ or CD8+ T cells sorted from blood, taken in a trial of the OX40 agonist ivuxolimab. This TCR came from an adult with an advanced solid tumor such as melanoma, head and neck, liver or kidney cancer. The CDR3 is CASSLPPLASEQYF. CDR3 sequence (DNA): TGTGCCAGCAGCTTGCCTCCTTTAGCCTCCGAGCAGTACTTC. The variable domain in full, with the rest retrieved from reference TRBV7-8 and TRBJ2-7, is GAGVSQSPRYKVAKRGQDVALRCDPISGHVSLFWYQQALGQGPEFLTYFQNEAQLDKSGLPSDRFFAERPEGSVSTLKIQRTQQEDSAVYLCASSLPPLASEQYFGPGTRLTVT.